Described below is a single TCR beta chain sequence and its context. What it binds is unknown. A quantitative 5'-RACE method, one with molecular barcodes, was used to make TCR beta libraries. One entry per CDR3 protein, called by TCRdb with MiXCR from the 5' RACE reads. The sample yields 200,000 to 250,000 distinct CDR3 sequences, about 6.7% seen once. The data derive from a study of CD8 T cells in ankylosing spondylitis. Study-wide results and limits: For ankylosing spondylitis blood, a TCR beta motif of eight or nine highly homologous variants appeared characteristic. A subset of motif variants has previously been described in the synovial fluid and blood of reactive arthritis. It was reported that disease-linked clones were significantly enriched in matched ankylosing spondylitis synovial fluid.

In germline, CDR1 is GTSNPN, CDR2 SVGIG (reference sequence). The CDR3 totals 12 residues. Trimming removed 3 bases from V and 9 bases from J, with 12 bases in between. The sequenced material came from blood, either unsorted or a sorted T cell fraction (not recorded which). The chain recombines TRBV30 with TRBJ2-1; possible D gene TRBD2, 6 bases. The TCR was taken from a male donor with ankylosing spondylitis. The CDR3 region is CAWSLGAGEQFF. In DNA, the CDR3 is TGTGCCTGGAGCCTGGGAGCGGGTGAGCAGTTCTTC.